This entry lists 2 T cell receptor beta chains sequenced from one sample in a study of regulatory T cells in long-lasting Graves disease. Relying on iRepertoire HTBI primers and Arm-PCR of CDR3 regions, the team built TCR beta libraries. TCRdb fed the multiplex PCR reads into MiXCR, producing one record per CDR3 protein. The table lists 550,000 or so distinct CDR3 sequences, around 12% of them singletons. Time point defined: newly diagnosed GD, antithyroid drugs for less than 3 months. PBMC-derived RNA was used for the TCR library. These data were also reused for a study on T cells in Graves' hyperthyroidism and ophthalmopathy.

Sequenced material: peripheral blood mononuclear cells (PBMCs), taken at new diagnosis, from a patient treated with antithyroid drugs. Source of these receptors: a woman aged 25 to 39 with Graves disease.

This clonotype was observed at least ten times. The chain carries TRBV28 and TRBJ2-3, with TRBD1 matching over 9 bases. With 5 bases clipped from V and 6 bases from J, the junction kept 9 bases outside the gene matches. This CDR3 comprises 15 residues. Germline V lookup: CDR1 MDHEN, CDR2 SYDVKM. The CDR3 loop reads CASSPRTGAPDTQYF. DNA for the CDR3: TGTGCCAGCAGTCCACGGACAGGGGCCCCCGATACGCAGTATTTT.

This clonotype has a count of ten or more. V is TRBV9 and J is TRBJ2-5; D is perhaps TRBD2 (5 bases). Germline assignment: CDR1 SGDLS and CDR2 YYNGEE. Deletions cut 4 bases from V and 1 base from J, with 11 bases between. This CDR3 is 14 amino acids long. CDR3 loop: CASSFGLLQETQYF. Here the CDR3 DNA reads TGTGCCAGCAGCTTCGGACTCCTCCAAGAGACCCAGTACTTC.